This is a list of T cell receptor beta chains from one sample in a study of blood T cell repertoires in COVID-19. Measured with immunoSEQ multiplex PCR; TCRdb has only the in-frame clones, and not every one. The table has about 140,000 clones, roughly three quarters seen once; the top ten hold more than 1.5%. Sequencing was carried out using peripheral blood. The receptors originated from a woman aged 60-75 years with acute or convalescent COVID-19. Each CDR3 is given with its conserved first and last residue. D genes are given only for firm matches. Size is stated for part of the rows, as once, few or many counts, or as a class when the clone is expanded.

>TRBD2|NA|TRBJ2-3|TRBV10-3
CATSGRALSDTQYF
TGTGCGACTAGCGGGAGGGCGTTGTCAGATACGCAGTATTTT
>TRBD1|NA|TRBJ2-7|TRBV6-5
CASSYSAGGGYEQYF
TGTGCCAGCAGTTACTCGGCAGGGGGCGGCTACGAGCAGTACTTC
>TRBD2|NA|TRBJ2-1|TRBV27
CASTGGTFKQFF
TGTGCCAGCACCGGGGGGACGTTTAAGCAGTTCTTC
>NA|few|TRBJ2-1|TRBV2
CASSGTPGYNEQFF
TGTGCCAGCAGTGGGACTCCCGGGTACAATGAGCAGTTCTTC
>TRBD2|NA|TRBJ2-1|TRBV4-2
CASSSPLAGYYNEQFF
TGTGCCAGCAGCTCCCCACTAGCGGGCTACTACAATGAGCAGTTCTTC
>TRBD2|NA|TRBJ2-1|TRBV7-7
CASSLRAGGPDEQFF
TGTGCCAGCAGCTTACGAGCGGGAGGGCCCGATGAGCAGTTCTTC
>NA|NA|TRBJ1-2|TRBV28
CASSQISIASYGYTF
TGTGCCAGCAGCCAGATCTCTATCGCTAGCTATGGCTACACCTTC
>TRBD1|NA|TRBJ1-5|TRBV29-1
CSVRDRGWNQPQHF
TGCAGCGTCCGGGACAGGGGATGGAATCAGCCCCAGCATTTT
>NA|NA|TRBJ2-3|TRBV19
CASSTVSTDTQYF
TGTGCCAGTAGTACGGTTAGCACAGATACGCAGTATTTT
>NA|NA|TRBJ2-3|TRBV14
CASSHRSDTQYF
TGTGCCAGCAGCCACAGATCAGATACGCAGTATTTT
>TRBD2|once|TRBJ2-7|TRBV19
CASSLTSGFYEQYF
TGTGCCAGTAGTCTGACTAGCGGATTCTACGAGCAGTACTTC
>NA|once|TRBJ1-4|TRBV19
CASSIGGAMRNEKLFF
TGTGCCAGTAGTATAGGTGGAGCGATGCGAAATGAAAAACTGTTTTTT
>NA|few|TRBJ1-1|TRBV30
CAWTVQSNTEAFF
TGTGCCTGGACGGTACAGTCGAACACTGAAGCTTTCTTT
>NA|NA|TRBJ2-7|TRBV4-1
CASSQGIAASYEQYF
TGCGCCAGCAGCCAAGGTATAGCAGCCTCCTACGAGCAGTACTTC
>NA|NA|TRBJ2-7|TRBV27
CASSLNQGYEQYF
TGTGCCAGCAGTCTTAACCAGGGCTACGAGCAGTACTTC
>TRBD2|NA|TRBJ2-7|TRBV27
CASSLRIAGTSYEQYF
TGTGCCAGCAGTTTACGAATAGCGGGAACTTCCTACGAGCAGTACTTC
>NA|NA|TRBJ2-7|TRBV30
CAWSPGHYFEQYF
TGTGCCTGGAGTCCGGGACATTACTTCGAGCAGTACTTC
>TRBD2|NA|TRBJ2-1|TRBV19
CASSIGREVLNEQFF
TGTGCCAGTAGTATAGGGCGGGAGGTACTCAATGAGCAGTTCTTC
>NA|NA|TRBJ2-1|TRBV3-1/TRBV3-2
CASSQAAGPYNEQFF
TGTGCCAGCAGCCAAGCGGCGGGACCATACAATGAGCAGTTCTTC
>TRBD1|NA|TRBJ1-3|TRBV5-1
CASSYNLQGAGNTIYF
TGCGCCAGCAGCTACAACCTACAGGGGGCAGGAAACACCATATATTTT
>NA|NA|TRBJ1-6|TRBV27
CASRLGRTGNSPLHF
TGTGCCAGCAGATTAGGGAGGACGGGTAATTCACCCCTCCACTTT
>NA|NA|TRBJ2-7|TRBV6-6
CASSSRPGDGEQYF
TGTGCCAGCAGTTCCCGCCCAGGGGATGGAGAGCAGTACTTC
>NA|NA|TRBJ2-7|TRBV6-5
CASSYGGAGYEQYF
TGTGCCAGCAGTTACGGGGGCGCGGGCTACGAGCAGTACTTC
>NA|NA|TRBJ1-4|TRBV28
CASTLYSTNEKLFF
TGTGCCAGCACCCTTTATTCAACTAATGAAAAACTGTTTTTT
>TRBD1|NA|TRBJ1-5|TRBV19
CASSHPRGRNQPQHF
TGTGCCAGTAGCCATCCCAGGGGGCGCAATCAGCCCCAGCATTTT
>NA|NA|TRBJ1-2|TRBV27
CASSLGRVNYGYTF
TGTGCCAGCAGTTTGGGCAGGGTAAACTATGGCTACACCTTC
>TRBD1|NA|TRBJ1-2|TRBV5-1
CASSQGDSWGGYTF
TGCGCCAGCAGCCAGGGGGACAGTTGGGGTGGCTACACCTTC
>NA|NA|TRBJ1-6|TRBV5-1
CASSVGVRGNSPLHF
TGCGCCAGCAGCGTAGGAGTTAGGGGGAATTCACCCCTCCACTTT
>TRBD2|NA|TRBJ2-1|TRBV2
CASSPRLAGSYNEQFF
TGTGCCAGCAGCCCCAGACTAGCGGGCTCCTACAATGAGCAGTTCTTC
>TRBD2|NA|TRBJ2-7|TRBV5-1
CASSLESGRALSSYEQYF
TGCGCCAGCAGCTTAGAAAGCGGGAGGGCCTTAAGCTCCTACGAGCAGTACTTC
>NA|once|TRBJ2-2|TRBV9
CASSVGDTGELFF
TGTGCCAGCAGCGTAGGAGACACCGGGGAGCTGTTTTTT